This TCR beta chain was observed in a study of blood T cell repertoires in COVID-19. Looking at the study overall: In each case, the material was cDNA or gDNA derived from T cells, B-cell-depleted T cells, or PBMCs.

Sequencing was performed with immunoSEQ multiplex PCR; in TCRdb, only in-frame clones are kept and a portion is missing. The sample lists about 180,000 clones, roughly 81% occurring once. V was clipped by 3 bases and J by 5 bases; unmatched bases: 7. Germline V CDR1 and CDR2: MGHRA, YSYEKL. This CDR3 contains 15 residues. Specimen: peripheral blood. The sequence came from a woman older than 75 with COVID-19, enrolled during active disease. This rearrangement joins TRBV4-1 to TRBJ2-5, with TRBD2 identical over 9 bases. The CDR3 nucleotides are TGCGCCAGCAGCCACTTAGCGGGAGTGAGGGAGACCCAGTACTTC. Its translation is CASSHLAGVRETQYF.